The present entry profiles one TCR beta chain with its context. TCRdb reanalysed the RT-PCR reads using MiXCR and keeps one entry per CDR3 protein. The top ten hold just over 3.5% of the sample, which has about 680,000 distinct CDR3 sequences, around 14% seen once. CDR3 length equals 16 residues. V lost 6 bases, J lost 2 bases, and 20 bases lay in between. Per germline, CDR1 KGHSH and CDR2 LQKENI. Sample: memory CD4+ T cells from blood. The chain has TRBV18 and TRBJ2-7, with D perhaps matching TRBD1 (6 bases). The receptor comes from a female donor in good health, serving as a healthy control. In DNA form, the CDR3 reads TGTGCCAGCTCTTTACAAAGACAGGTTTTAACCTACGAGCAGTACTTC. Translated, it gives CASSLQRQVLTYEQYF.